The T cell receptor beta chain under discussion was sequenced for a study of PD-1 blockade in classical Hodgkin lymphoma. Time point noted: cycle 4 day 1 (C4D1), after less than seven weeks of nivolumab. Each patient's relapse followed autologous stem cell transplantation, and brentuximab vedotin exposure varied. The method was immunoSEQ multiplex PCR; TCRdb's version includes in-frame clones alone and lacks a portion of them. The sample has about 21,000 clones; about 80% are singletons. With V trimmed by 4 bases and J by 4 bases, 6 bases remained unmatched. Germline-derived CDR1 and CDR2 are SGHNT and YYREEE (reference sequence). This CDR3 comprises 15 residues.

The TCR comes from a human donor with classical Hodgkin lymphoma. The chain combines TRBV5-4 with TRBJ2-1, with 9 bases identical to TRBD2. The source material was peripheral blood mononuclear cells (PBMCs), sampled before the fourth cycle of nivolumab. The CDR3 spells CASSIQGLAYNEQFF. CDR3 nucleotide sequence: TGTGCCAGCAGCATACAGGGACTAGCATACAATGAGCAGTTCTTC. The full variable domain, rest sourced from reference TRBV5-4 and TRBJ2-1, is ETGVTQSPTHLIKTRGQQVTLRCSSQSGHNTVSWYQQALGQGPQFIFQYYREEENGRGNFPPRFSGLQFPNYSSELNVNALELDDSALYLCASSIQGLAYNEQFFGPGTRLTVL.